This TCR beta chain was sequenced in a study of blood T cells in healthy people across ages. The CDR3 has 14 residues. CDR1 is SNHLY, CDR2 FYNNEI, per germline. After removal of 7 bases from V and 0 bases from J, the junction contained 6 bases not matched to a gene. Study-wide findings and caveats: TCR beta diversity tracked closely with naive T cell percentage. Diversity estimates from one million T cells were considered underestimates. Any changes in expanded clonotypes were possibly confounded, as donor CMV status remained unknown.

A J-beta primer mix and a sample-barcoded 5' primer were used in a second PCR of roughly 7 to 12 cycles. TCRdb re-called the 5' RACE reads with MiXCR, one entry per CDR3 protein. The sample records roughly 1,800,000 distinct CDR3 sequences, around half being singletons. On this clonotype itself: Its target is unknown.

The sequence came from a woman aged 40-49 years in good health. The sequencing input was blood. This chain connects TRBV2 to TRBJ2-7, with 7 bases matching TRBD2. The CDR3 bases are TGTGCCAGCACCGGGGGGACTATCTCCTACGAGCAGTACTTC. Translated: CASTGGTISYEQYF. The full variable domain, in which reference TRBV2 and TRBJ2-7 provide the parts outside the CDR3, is EPEVTQTPSHQVTQMGQEVILRCVPISNHLYFYWYRQILGQKVEFLVSFYNNEISEKSEIFDDQFSVERPDGSNFTLKIRSTKLEDSAMYFCASTGGTISYEQYFGPGTRLTVT.